The 4 T cell receptor beta chains below were found in one sample sequenced in a study of cytomegalovirus exposure and HLA in healthy donors. This PCR relied on a set of 60 Vbeta primers and 13 Jbeta primers. The method was immunoSEQ multiplex PCR; TCRdb's version includes in-frame clones alone and lacks a portion of them. The sample holds more than 85,000 clones, under 85% seen once. The material sequenced was PBMCs. These TCRs come from a man in his thirties or forties in good health and CMV-seronegative.

This clone has only one observation. This chain connects TRBV27 to TRBJ1-5, with D perhaps matching TRBD1 (6 bases). V dropped 4 bases and J dropped 6 bases, with 19 bases sitting between them. The CDR3 is 16 residues long. Per germline, CDR1 MNHEY and CDR2 SMNVEV (reference sequence). The CDR3 sequence: CASSSTGRGNGQPQHF. The CDR3 DNA is TGTGCCAGCAGTTCCACTGGCAGGGGCAATGGTCAGCCCCAGCATTTT.

V is TRBV27 and J is TRBJ2-1; 7 bases fit TRBD2. V gave up 0 bases and J gave up 5 bases; unmatched junction bases: 4. The CDR3 loop spans 15 amino acids. Per the germline V gene, CDR1 is MNHEY and CDR2 is SMNVEV (reference sequence). The CDR3 nucleotides are TGTGCCAGCAGTTTATCGGCGGGAGTCAACAATGAGCAGTTCTTC. Its protein is CASSLSAGVNNEQFF.

V gene TRBV19 combines with J gene TRBJ1-1; D is uncertain. This CDR3 has 13 amino acids. Germline CDR1 is LNHDA and CDR2 is SQIVND (reference sequence). V lost 5 bases and J lost 2, with 9 bases in between. CDR3: CASSSFRNTEAFF. CDR3 DNA: TGTGCCAGTAGTTCGTTCCGTAACACTGAAGCTTTCTTT.

The genes are TRBV5-1 and TRBJ2-7; tentatively, D is TRBD2 (5 bases). The V end was cut by 4 bases, the J end by 7 bases, with 24 bases between. CDR1 is SGHRS and CDR2 is YFSETQ in the germline V gene. The CDR3 extends over 16 amino acids. As DNA, the CDR3 is TGCGCCAGCAGCCCTGGAGAGGGCGCACCTTCGGGGGAGCAGTACTTC. This translates into CASSPGEGAPSGEQYF. Complete variable domain (other parts from reference TRBV5-1 and TRBJ2-7): KAGVTQTPRYLIKTRGQQVTLSCSPISGHRSVSWYQQTPGQGLQFLFEYFSETQRNKGNFPGRFSGRQFSNSRSEMNVSTLELGDSALYLCASSPGEGAPSGEQYFGPGTRLTVT.